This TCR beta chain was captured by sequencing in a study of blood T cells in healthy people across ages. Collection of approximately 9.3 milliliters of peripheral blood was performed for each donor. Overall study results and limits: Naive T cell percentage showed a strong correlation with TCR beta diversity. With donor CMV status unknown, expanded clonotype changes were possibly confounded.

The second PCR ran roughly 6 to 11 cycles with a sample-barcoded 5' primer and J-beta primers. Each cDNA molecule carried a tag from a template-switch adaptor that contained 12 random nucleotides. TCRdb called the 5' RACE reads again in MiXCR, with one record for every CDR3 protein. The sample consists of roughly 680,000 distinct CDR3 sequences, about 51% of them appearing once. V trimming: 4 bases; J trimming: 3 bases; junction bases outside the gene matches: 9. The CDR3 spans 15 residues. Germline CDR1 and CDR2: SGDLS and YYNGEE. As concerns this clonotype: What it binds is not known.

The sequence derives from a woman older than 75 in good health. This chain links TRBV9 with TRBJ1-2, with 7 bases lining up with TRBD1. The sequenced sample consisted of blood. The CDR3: CASSLGIGGHYGYTF. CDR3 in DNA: TGTGCCAGCAGCTTAGGGATAGGGGGCCACTATGGCTACACCTTC.